The clone carrying this TCR beta chain was seen only a few times. The target antigen is unknown. Treatment indicated: oral pan-JAK inhibitor, 5-10 mg twice daily. Obtained from alopecia areata patients were lesional scalp punch biopsies along with peripheral blood. This entry belongs to a study of CD8+ T cells in alopecia areata. Overall study context: The protocol delivered tofacitinib for 6 to 18 months, then withdrew it for 6 months.

The CDR3 is 14 residues long. Trimming cost V 7 bases and J 0 bases, with 10 bases left between them. CDR1 and CDR2 from the germline V gene are LNHDA and SQIVND (reference sequence). Study-wide points: Higher clonality and more expanded CD8+ clones appeared in lesional than normal scalp. Among the 100 top clones, expanded CD8+ clones, like scalp clonality, were significantly decreased by tofacitinib.

Extraction of RNA preceded its reverse transcription into cDNA, which served as the sequencing template. Assay: immunoSEQ multiplex PCR; the TCRdb copy retains only in-frame clones and omits some. The sample lists around 110,000 clones; 84% were seen once. The source of this sequence is a human donor with alopecia areata. The material sequenced was CD8+ T cells sorted from blood, taken at week 24, from a patient treated with tofacitinib. This chain links TRBV19 with TRBJ2-1; TRBD1 or TRBD2 may be the D gene (5 bases each). The CDR3 here is CASTRGSSYNEQFF. The CDR3 bases are TGTGCCAGTACCCGGGGCAGCTCCTACAATGAGCAGTTCTTC.